The 30 T cell receptor beta chains given below trace back to one sample, sequenced in a study of metastatic and nonmetastatic thyroid tumors. Prior to thyroid surgery, none of the patients had received any treatment. TCRdb reprocessed the PCR reads using MiXCR. Counted here are 20,000 to 25,000 clones, about 16% occurring once; the ten biggest clones make up about 9.4%. The sample taken for sequencing was tumor tissue. These receptors all stem from a female donor with papillary thyroid cancer or a benign thyroid nodule (not recorded which). Some clones in this sample may be carry-over from other donors' samples.

This clone is large within its sample. The chain links TRBV6-1 to TRBJ1-5; the D is unclear. Looked up from germline, CDR1 is MNHNS and CDR2 is SASEGT. V was clipped by 8 bases and J by 3 bases, with 5 bases between them. The CDR3 extends over 11 amino acids. The DNA for the CDR3 is TGTGCCAGCGGGGTCAATCAGCCCCAGCATTTT. Its translation is CASGVNQPQHF.

In its sample, this clone was seen many times. Different DNA sequences within this sample yield the same CDR3. The chain combines TRBV19 with TRBJ2-1; 9 nucleotides match TRBD2. CDR1 and CDR2 from the germline V gene are LNHDA and SQIVND (reference sequence). The CDR3 is 15 residues long. Trimming took 4 bases from V and 6 from J; bases not matched to a gene: 7. The CDR3 is CASSSGGGATNEQFF. The CDR3 DNA reads TGTGCCAGTAGTAGTGGCGGGGGGGCCACCAATGAGCAGTTCTTC. Combining the CDR3 with reference TRBV19 and TRBJ2-1 gives the whole variable domain DGGITQSPKYLFRKEGQNVTLSCEQNLNHDAMYWYRQDPGQGLRLIYYSQIVNDFQKGDIAEGYSVSREKKESFPLTVTSAQKNPTAFYLCASSSGGGATNEQFFGPGTRLTVL.

This clone was seen ten or more times. The sample carries other DNA sequences with the same CDR3. The rearrangement links TRBV11-2 to TRBJ2-7, with D tentatively TRBD1 or TRBD2 (5 bases each). Germline CDR1 is SGHAT and CDR2 is FQNNGV. Trimming shortened V by 2 bases and J by 3 bases, and 14 bases separated the two germline ends. The CDR3 runs to 15 residues. DNA for the CDR3: TGTGCCAGCAGCTTATCGAGAGGGACGGTCTACGAGCAGTACTTC. Its translation: CASSLSRGTVYEQYF.

This chain links TRBV30 with TRBJ1-1, with TRBD1 identical over 7 bases. The CDR3 consists of 15 residues. Trimming cost V 3 bases and J 5 bases; bases outside gene matches: 12. Germline CDR1 is GTSNPN and CDR2 is SVGIG (reference sequence). The CDR3 DNA reads as TGTGCCTGGAGCATCTCCCCACAGGGGCAAACTGAAGCTTTCTTT. Amino acid sequence: CAWSISPQGQTEAFF.

A remark on this clone: The CDR3 ends on some other residue instead of the conserved phenylalanine or tryptophan, so this is likely a read error. The gene calls are TRBV28 and TRBJ1-2; no definite D call. Germline CDR1 reads MDHEN; CDR2 reads SYDVKM. V was pared by 3 bases and J by 4 bases, with 15 bases between. CDR3 length: 15 amino acids. CDR3 sequence reads: CASSFPLRGGYGYTL. CDR3 sequence (DNA): TGTGCCAGCAGTTTTCCTTTACGAGGAGGCTATGGCTACACCTTA.

The chain combines TRBV20-1 with TRBJ2-1, with TRBD2 matching 10 bases. Germline V gene data show CDR1 as DFQATT and CDR2 as SNEGSKA (reference sequence). This CDR3 region has 15 residues. V lost 1 base, J lost 4 bases, and 4 bases stayed unmatched. The CDR3 nucleotides are TGCAGTGCTAGAGGTACTAGCGGGATGTACAATGAGCAGTTCTTC. This gives the protein CSARGTSGMYNEQFF.

Only a few counts were recorded for this clone. A clone one base away is much larger, so this may be a read error. In the same sample, other DNA sequences code for this CDR3. This chain connects TRBV2 to TRBJ2-3; 9 nucleotides match TRBD1. CDR1 SNHLY and CDR2 FYNNEI come from the germline V gene. The CDR3 has 17 residues. V dropped 6 bases and J dropped 9; count of bases not matched to a gene: 19. The CDR3 bases are TGTGCCAGCAGACCCTCGACCGGTTTGACAGGGGGGATGACGCAGTATTTT. Its translation is CASRPSTGLTGGMTQYF. The variable domain in full, with the rest retrieved from reference TRBV2 and TRBJ2-3, is EPEVTQTPSHQVTQMGQEVILRCVPISNHLYFYWYRQILGQKVEFLVSFYNNEISEKSEIFDDQFSVERPDGSNFTLKIRSTKLEDSAMYFCASRPSTGLTGGMTQYFGPGTRLTVL.

This clone was counted between two and nine times. This chain links TRBV15 with TRBJ2-5; possibly TRBD1 for D (6 bases). The CDR3 extends over 14 amino acids. Germline CDR1 LNHNV, CDR2 YYDKDF (reference sequence). V lost 3 bases and J 8 bases, leaving 16 bases between the germline ends. CDR3 sequence reads: CATSSFVGADTQYF. As DNA, the CDR3 is TGTGCCACCAGCAGTTTTGTGGGGGCAGATACCCAGTACTTC.

This clone was seen a handful of times. The rearrangement links TRBV12-3 or TRBV12-4 to TRBJ1-1; TRBD1 agrees at 10 bases. The CDR3 runs 13 residues. The V segment lost 5 bases and the J segment 11 bases; nucleotides outside the gene matches: 8. Here the CDR3 DNA reads TGTGCCAGCAGTCGGGACAGGGGACTCGAGGCTTTCTTT. It codes for CASSRDRGLEAFF.

This clone was recorded a few times. The V call is TRBV2, the J call TRBJ2-7, with 11 bases fitting TRBD2. The CDR3 consists of 15 residues. V lost 6 bases and J lost 3; bases outside the gene matches: 7. CDR1 and CDR2 from the germline V gene are SNHLY and FYNNEI. As DNA, the CDR3 is TGTGCCAGCAGGGGGGGACTAGCGGTCTTCTACGAGCAGTACTTC. It yields the protein CASRGGLAVFYEQYF.

This clone has a count of ten or more. The chain is built from TRBV6-1 and TRBJ1-1; 7 bases map to TRBD1. CDR1 is MNHNS, CDR2 SASEGT, per germline. The length of the CDR3 is 14 residues. V lost 5 bases to trimming and J lost 5 bases; unmatched junction nucleotides: 8. The CDR3 is CASSQTGIGTEAFF. In DNA, the CDR3 is TGTGCCAGCAGTCAGACAGGGATAGGAACTGAAGCTTTCTTT.

Many counts were recorded for this clone. CDR3 sequence reads: CSAGKGLAASTDTQYF. In DNA, the CDR3 is TGCAGTGCTGGAAAAGGACTAGCGGCTAGCACAGATACGCAGTATTTT. V gene TRBV20-1 combines with J gene TRBJ2-3; 10 bases are a match to TRBD2. The CDR3 covers 16 residues. Germline V gene lookup returns CDR1 DFQATT and CDR2 SNEGSKA (reference sequence). The V gene end was trimmed by 5 bases and the J gene end by 0 bases; junction bases not matched to a gene: 8.

In its sample, this clone was seen many times. A read error may produce the germline difference seen at one junction end. This rearrangement joins TRBV2 to TRBJ2-3; D is unclear. This CDR3 is 11 amino acids long. Per germline, CDR1 SNHLY and CDR2 FYNNEI. The CDR3 DNA reads as TGTGCCAGCACTGAAACAGATACGCAGTATTTT. It is translated as CASTETDTQYF.

This clone was found many times. V usage is TRBV7-6 and J usage is TRBJ1-6; 10 bases match TRBD1. CDR1 SGHVS and CDR2 FNYEAQ come from the germline V gene. The CDR3 is 14 amino acids. V dropped 1 base and J dropped 12; count of bases not matched to a gene: 3. CDR3 amino acids: CASSLGGQGLPLHF. The CDR3 nucleotides read TGTGCCAGCAGCTTAGGGGGACAGGGGTTACCCCTCCACTTT.

This clone was found many times. The rearrangement joins TRBV19 to TRBJ2-5; 10 positions match TRBD2. This CDR3 has 16 amino acids. The junction had 6 bases not matched to a gene; V was cut back by 3 bases and J by 2 bases. CDR1 LNHDA and CDR2 SQIVND come from the germline V gene (reference sequence). The CDR3: CASSIGERGGQETQYF. CDR3 sequence (DNA): TGTGCCAGTAGTATCGGGGAGCGGGGGGGACAAGAGACCCAGTACTTC.

This clone is judged medium-sized. This sequence joins TRBV27 and TRBJ1-1; a weak D match, TRBD1 (5 bases). This CDR3 is 11 amino acids long. Germline assignment: CDR1 MNHEY and CDR2 SMNVEV (reference sequence). The V and J ends lost 10 bases and 7 bases respectively, with 13 bases between them. This chain's CDR3 is CAIVMGVEAFF. Here the CDR3 DNA reads TGTGCCATCGTAATGGGGGTTGAAGCTTTCTTT.

This clone was found many times. The chain links TRBV20-1 to TRBJ2-1; 7 bases line up with TRBD2. Trimming cost V 0 bases and J 6 bases; bases outside gene matches: 11. This CDR3 is built from 16 residues. Germline V lookup: CDR1 DFQATT, CDR2 SNEGSKA (reference sequence). The CDR3 reads CSAREFANGRFNEQFF. CDR3 sequence (DNA): TGCAGTGCTAGAGAGTTTGCTAACGGGAGGTTCAATGAGCAGTTCTTC.

V is TRBV7-1 and J is TRBJ2-7, with 11 bases that match TRBD1. Being an ORF, TRBV7-1 has a function that is uncertain. Trimming at V came to 5 bases and at J to 4 bases, leaving 25 bases not matched to a gene. CDR3 length: 21 residues. The DNA for the CDR3 is TGTGCCAGCAGCACCGCGGGGACAGGGGGTTTCTTGGGACTACCGGAATACGAGCAGTACTTC. Translating gives CASSTAGTGGFLGLPEYEQYF.

The chain is built from TRBV20-1 and TRBJ1-2, with TRBD1 as a possible D gene (5 bases). From germline, CDR1 is DFQATT and CDR2 SNEGSKA (reference sequence). V lost 6 bases and J lost 8, with 13 bases in between. This CDR3 region has 11 residues. DNA of the CDR3: TGCAGTGCAAGGCTGGGGGAAGGCTACACCTTC. Amino acids: CSARLGEGYTF.

The table lists this clone with many counts. The chain is built from TRBV6-4 and TRBJ2-7; D may be TRBD1 or TRBD2 (5 bases each). V was pared by 2 bases and J by 6 bases, with 26 bases between. CDR3 length: 18 residues. CDR1 is MRHNA, CDR2 SNTAGT, per germline. The CDR3 reads CASSDPARSGTGRSEQYF. CDR3 bases: TGTGCCAGCAGTGACCCCGCCAGATCCGGGACGGGGCGATCCGAGCAGTACTTC.

This clone has at least ten counts. J is TRBJ2-1 and V is TRBV19, with 7 nucleotides matching TRBD1. Germline CDR1 is LNHDA and CDR2 is SQIVND (reference sequence). The junction had 6 bases not matched to a gene; V was cut back by 1 base and J by 9 bases. The CDR3 totals 14 residues. The CDR3: CASSIVEGAVEQFF. CDR3 in DNA: TGTGCCAGTAGTATAGTCGAGGGGGCGGTTGAGCAGTTCTTC.

The rearrangement links TRBV2 to TRBJ1-5; D remains unclear. Germline CDR1 reads SNHLY; CDR2 reads FYNNEI. The CDR3 length is 13 residues. The CDR3 bases are TGTGTCGGAGGGTGTACTAGCAATCAGCCCCAGCATTTT. Translation gives CVGGCTSNQPQHF.

Ten or more counts support this clone. This chain joins TRBV5-6 and TRBJ1-1; D not certain. Per germline, CDR1 SGHDT and CDR2 YYEEEE. The CDR3 runs 13 residues. The V end lost 1 base, the J end lost 11 bases, and 15 bases lay between the germline ends. This chain's CDR3 is CASSLWNGWTAFF. For the CDR3, the DNA is TGTGCCAGCAGCTTGTGGAACGGATGGACGGCTTTCTTT.

The V call is TRBV7-6, the J call TRBJ2-7; D is perhaps TRBD1 or TRBD2 (5 bases each). V was clipped by 5 bases and J by 13 bases, with 24 bases between them. The CDR3 loop spans 14 amino acids. The germline V gene has CDR1 SGHVS and CDR2 FNYEAQ. In DNA, the CDR3 is TGTGCCAGCAGCCAAATTACAGGAGGTACCGTACCATACTTC. This translates into CASSQITGGTVPYF.

This clone was recorded many times. This sequence joins TRBV5-1 and TRBJ1-1, with 7 bases that match TRBD1. The CDR3 is 15 residues long. V lost 0 bases to trimming and J lost 4 bases; unmatched junction nucleotides: 6. Germline CDR1 reads SGHRS; CDR2 reads YFSETQ. This CDR3 reads CASSLDKGAPTEAFF. In nucleotides, the CDR3 is TGCGCCAGCAGCTTGGATAAGGGGGCGCCCACTGAAGCTTTCTTT.

This clone was recorded at least ten times. This chain uses TRBV20-1 with TRBJ1-5; D is perhaps TRBD1 (5 bases). The CDR3 is 14 amino acids. V lost 4 bases, J lost 7 bases, and 17 bases lay in between. The germline CDR1 and CDR2 sequences are DFQATT and SNEGSKA (reference sequence). The CDR3 DNA is TGCAGTGCTATTCGTAGGGGCGGGGCCCAGCCCCAGCATTTT. Residues: CSAIRRGGAQPQHF.

This clone was counted ten times or more. The chain has TRBV5-1 and TRBJ2-5; D is undetermined. CDR1 is SGHRS, CDR2 YFSETQ, per germline. Trimming removed 0 bases from V and 4 bases from J, with 10 bases in between. This CDR3 spans 14 amino acids. This CDR3 reads CASSLGMPGETQYF. CDR3 coding DNA: TGCGCCAGCAGCTTGGGGATGCCGGGAGAGACCCAGTACTTC.

As for this clone: The sample holds other DNA sequences that translate to the same CDR3. V is TRBV5-6 and J is TRBJ2-1; D unresolved. This CDR3 spans 17 amino acids. Trimming removed 0 bases from V and 3 bases from J, with 16 bases in between. CDR1 SGHDT and CDR2 YYEEEE come from the germline V gene. The chain's CDR3 is CASSLDPYRGGYNEQFF. The CDR3 DNA is TGTGCCAGCAGCTTGGATCCCTACCGTGGTGGCTACAATGAGCAGTTCTTC.

This clone was recorded at least ten times. The chain couples TRBV28 to TRBJ2-3, with D maybe TRBD2 (5 bases). Trimming took off 2 bases at V and 6 bases at J, with 18 bases between the two ends. Germline V gene lookup returns CDR1 MDHEN and CDR2 SYDVKM. CDR3 length equals 16 residues. CDR3 in amino acids: CASSLRVTRREDTQYF. CDR3 DNA sequence: TGTGCCAGCAGTTTAAGGGTCACTCGAAGGGAGGATACGCAGTATTTT.

This clone showed up many times. J is TRBJ1-4 and V is TRBV5-6; D is ambiguous. V lost 3 bases and J 6 bases, leaving 12 bases between the germline ends. Germline V gene lookup returns CDR1 SGHDT and CDR2 YYEEEE. CDR3 size: 14 residues. The CDR3 DNA reads TGTGCCAGCAGCTCAGGACGGACCTATGAAAAACTGTTTTTT. This encodes CASSSGRTYEKLFF.